A few counts support the clone carrying this T cell receptor beta chain. Its matching antigen is unknown. Built from TCR beta cDNA, the libraries had unique molecular identifiers in them. The T cell input of roughly 0.95 to 10 million gave approximately 460,000 cDNA molecules. TCRdb analysed the PCR reads with MiXCR anew, one entry per CDR3 protein. Of 450,000 or so distinct CDR3 sequences in the sample, roughly 45% are singletons; the top ten hold about an eighth. The sample comes from a study of post-analysis software for immune sequencing data. Study as a whole: Relapsing-remitting, secondary progressive and progressive-relapsing multiple sclerosis courses were included.

Findings of the study overall: The normalized Chao1 diversity of multiple sclerosis patients was significantly lower than that of controls. Under F measure analysis, samples from one preparation batch co-clustered strongly. Relative to controls, patients had about five TRBV segments at higher frequency, with TRBV5-6, TRBV5-1 and TRBV20-1 among these.

CDR3 size: 13 residues. Trimming removed 3 bases from V and 4 bases from J, with 8 bases in between. Looked up from germline, CDR1 is SGHAT and CDR2 is FQNNGV. The sample comprised blood. This sequence originates from a girl under 18 with multiple sclerosis. V and J are TRBV11-2 and TRBJ2-3; D is tentatively TRBD1 or TRBD2 (6 bases each). This chain's CDR3 is CASSFGGPDTQYF. CDR3 bases: TGTGCCAGCAGCTTTGGGGGGCCAGATACGCAGTATTTT.